Listed below are T cell receptor beta chains from one sample, sequenced in a study of CD8 T cells in ankylosing spondylitis. TCRdb independently ran MiXCR on the 5' RACE reads; one entry per CDR3 protein. Of 380,000 or so distinct CDR3 sequences listed, more than 20% are singletons. The sequenced sample was blood, either unsorted or a sorted T cell fraction (not recorded which). The source of these receptors is a male donor with ankylosing spondylitis or in good health (not recorded which). CDR3s include the opening cysteine and the closing phenylalanine or tryptophan. A D gene is named only where the DNA matches it firmly. Rows give clone size only sometimes, using once, few, many, or a class for an expanded clone.

clone_size,v_call,d_call,j_call,cdr3_aa,cdr3_nt
few,TRBV7-9,-,TRBJ2-2,CASSPLLWTNTGELFF,TGTGCCAGCAGCCCCCTCCTATGGACGAACACCGGGGAGCTGTTTTTT
-,TRBV10-1,-,TRBJ2-5,CASSETGTQETQYF,TGCGCCAGCAGTGAAACAGGGACCCAAGAGACCCAGTACTTC
-,TRBV9,-,TRBJ1-1,CASSEYRGGFATEAFF,TGTGCCAGCAGCGAGTACCGGGGGGGCTTCGCCACTGAAGCTTTCTTT
-,TRBV27,TRBD2,TRBJ2-1,CASSSGTSPSTEQFF,TGTGCCAGCAGTTCCGGGACTAGCCCTTCCACGGAGCAGTTCTTC
few,TRBV2,TRBD1,TRBJ2-1,CASSPQLQGARYNEQFF,TGTGCCAGCTCCCCTCAATTGCAGGGGGCCCGCTACAATGAGCAGTTCTTC
few,TRBV15,-,TRBJ2-2,CATSTTDSHKLTGELFF,TGTGCCACCAGCACAACCGACAGCCATAAACTCACCGGGGAGCTGTTTTTT
-,TRBV12-3/TRBV12-4,-,TRBJ1-2,CTSRRLTGKDGYTF,TGTACCAGCAGGAGATTGACAGGAAAGGATGGCTACACCTTC
few,TRBV29-1,-,TRBJ2-5,CSVEPTDQETQYF,TGCAGCGTTGAACCGACAGACCAAGAGACCCAGTACTTC
-,TRBV4-1,-,TRBJ2-5,CASSQEPGIQETQYF,TGCGCCAGCAGCCAGGAACCAGGGATACAAGAGACCCAGTACTTC
-,TRBV20-1,TRBD1,TRBJ2-3,CSATGTGGYGTDTQYF,TGCAGTGCAACCGGGACAGGGGGCTACGGCACAGATACGCAGTATTTT
few,TRBV3-1,-,TRBJ2-7,CASTPPEQYF,TGTGCCAGCACCCCCCCCGAGCAGTACTTC
-,TRBV3-1,-,TRBJ2-7,CASSQGPGLAYEQYF,TGTGCCAGCAGCCAAGGGCCGGGGTTGGCCTACGAGCAGTACTTC
-,TRBV6-2/TRBV6-3,TRBD1,TRBJ1-4,CASSYSGTGSVGNEKLFF,TGTGCCAGCAGTTACTCGGGGACAGGGTCCGTCGGGAATGAAAAACTGTTTTTT
-,TRBV12-3/TRBV12-4,TRBD1,TRBJ1-2,CASSPGGDYGYTF,TGTGCCAGCAGCCCAGGGGGCGACTATGGCTACACCTTC
few,TRBV29-1,TRBD1,TRBJ2-6,CSVSGTGSGANVLTF,TGCAGCGTCTCCGGGACAGGGTCTGGGGCCAACGTCCTGACTTTC
-,TRBV12-3/TRBV12-4,-,TRBJ2-3,CASSSSGTLKLDTQYF,TGTGCCAGCAGTTCCTCCGGGACCCTCAAACTAGATACGCAGTATTTT
-,TRBV4-1,-,TRBJ1-1,CASSKLGAEAFF,TGCGCCAGCAGCAAGTTAGGGGCTGAAGCTTTCTTT
-,TRBV4-1,-,TRBJ2-7,CASSPFGGYEQYF,TGCGCCAGCAGCCCATTCGGTGGCTACGAGCAGTACTTC
few,TRBV5-6,-,TRBJ2-5,CASSLGAGQYQETQYF,TGTGCCAGCAGCTTGGGGGCGGGACAGTACCAAGAGACCCAGTACTTC
few,TRBV4-1,-,TRBJ2-7,CASSQDGAGSYEQYF,TGCGCCAGCAGCCAAGATGGGGCAGGGTCGTACGAGCAGTACTTC
few,TRBV20-1,-,TRBJ2-2,CSATTTASTGELFF,TGCAGTGCCACTACCACAGCGAGCACCGGGGAGCTGTTTTTT
-,TRBV7-9,-,TRBJ2-5,CASSPRGPYQETQYF,TGTGCCAGCAGCCCCCGGGGCCCGTACCAAGAGACCCAGTACTTC
few,TRBV11-2,-,TRBJ1-2,CASSSKAGESVFLNYGYTF,TGTGCCAGCAGTTCCAAGGCCGGGGAATCGGTGTTTCTGAACTATGGCTACACCTTC
few,TRBV11-2,TRBD1,TRBJ2-5,CASSFGQGDQETQYF,TGTGCCAGCAGCTTCGGACAGGGCGACCAAGAGACCCAGTACTTC
few,TRBV7-9,-,TRBJ1-1,CASSTLGEWSTEAFF,TGTGCCAGCAGCACATTGGGGGAGTGGAGCACTGAAGCTTTCTTT
few,TRBV20-1,-,TRBJ1-6,CSARDQDYYNSPLHF,TGCAGTGCTAGAGATCAGGACTATTATAATTCACCCCTCCACTTT
few,TRBV20-1,TRBD1,TRBJ2-7,CSASLSGGYEQYF,TGCAGTGCTAGTTTGTCAGGGGGCTACGAGCAGTACTTC
few,TRBV12-3/TRBV12-4,-,TRBJ2-3,CASAREPDYPTDTQYF,TGTGCCAGCGCCCGGGAACCTGACTATCCCACAGATACGCAGTATTTT